This T cell receptor (beta chain) was recorded in a study of shared clonotypes between healthy human individuals. This clone was seen once. V lost 1 base and J lost 0, with 9 bases in between. This CDR3 comprises 15 residues. In germline, CDR1 is SGHDT, CDR2 YYEEEE. In the original workflow: ImmunoSEQ junction-only sequences lacked quality scores, so their filtering differed. The data were produced by immunoSEQ multiplex PCR, yet TCRdb's version contains in-frame clones alone and is incomplete. V, J and clone size were drawn from that table, and D and trimming were deduced from the DNA. The sample consists of fewer than 1.6 million clones, approximately 98.5% of them appearing once.

Sequenced material: naive CD4+ T cells sorted from blood. Described subset: CD45RA+ positively selected. The receptor's source is a man aged 25 to 40 in good health. The chain combines TRBV5-6 with TRBJ2-3; tentatively, D is TRBD2 (6 bases). This CDR3 is CASSLLARSTDTQYF. The CDR3 DNA reads TGTGCCAGCAGCTTGCTAGCGAGGAGCACAGATACGCAGTATTTT.